This entry lists 17 T cell receptor beta chains sequenced from one sample in a study of cytomegalovirus exposure and HLA in healthy donors. The PCR ran on 60 Vbeta and 13 Jbeta primers. The data were produced by immunoSEQ multiplex PCR, yet TCRdb's version contains in-frame clones alone and is incomplete. The sample contains fewer than 300,000 clones, roughly 85% of which appear only once. Specimen: PBMCs. Receptors were obtained from a man aged 40-49 years in good health and CMV-seropositive.

The CDR3 is CASSLGLRGGNTIYF. The CDR3 bases are TGTGCCAGCAGCTTAGGCCTCCGGGGAGGAAACACCATATATTTT. V usage is TRBV13 and J usage is TRBJ1-3; D remains unclear. Germline loops: CDR1 PRHDT, CDR2 FYEKMQ (reference sequence). The CDR3 is made up of 15 amino acids. V lost 0 bases, J lost 4 bases, and 10 bases lay in between.

The rearrangement uses TRBV6-5 and TRBJ2-4, with TRBD1 matching over 11 bases. The germline V gene encodes CDR1 MNHEY and CDR2 SVGAGI. With 4 bases clipped from V and 8 bases from J, the junction kept 7 bases outside the gene matches. The CDR3 contains 15 residues. The CDR3 sequence: CASSWDRGSRDIQYF. The CDR3 DNA is TGTGCCAGCAGTTGGGACAGGGGGAGTCGGGACATTCAGTACTTC.

The genes are TRBV27 and TRBJ2-7, with 7 bases aligning to TRBD2. The J segment lost 5 bases and the V segment lost 5 bases, leaving 12 bases of the junction unmatched. Germline V lookup: CDR1 MNHEY, CDR2 SMNVEV (reference sequence). This CDR3 comprises 15 residues. CDR3: CASSPRAAGENEQYF. The CDR3 bases are TGTGCCAGCAGTCCGAGGGCGGCGGGAGAGAACGAGCAGTACTTC.

This sequence joins TRBV7-9 and TRBJ2-3; 13 nucleotides agree with TRBD2. CDR1 SEHNR and CDR2 FQNEAQ come from the germline V gene (reference sequence). J gave up 2 bases and V 5 bases, and 7 bases lay outside the gene matches. The CDR3 is 17 residues long. CDR3: CASSRTSGRPLTDTQYF. The CDR3 coding sequence is TGTGCCAGCAGCCGGACTAGCGGGAGACCCCTCACAGATACGCAGTATTTT.

The chain has TRBV6-6 and TRBJ1-3; D remains unclear. The CDR3 is 15 amino acids. V was clipped by 2 bases and J by 0 bases, with 8 bases between them. From germline, CDR1 is MNHNY and CDR2 SVGAGI (reference sequence). The CDR3 loop reads CASSYEAISGNTIYF. CDR3 nucleotides: TGTGCCAGCAGTTACGAGGCGATCTCTGGAAACACCATATATTTT.

In DNA form, the CDR3 reads TGTGCCAGCAGCGCCCTGACAGAGAACACTGAAGCTTTCTTT. It codes for CASSALTENTEAFF. The chain is built from TRBV9 and TRBJ1-1; TRBD1 is a possible D gene (5 bases). Germline loops: CDR1 SGDLS, CDR2 YYNGEE. This CDR3 is 14 amino acids long. V shed 3 bases and J shed 1 base, with 10 bases lying between them. Variable domain in full (rest from reference TRBV9 and TRBJ1-1): DSGVTQTPKHLITATGQRVTLRCSPRSGDLSVYWYQQSLDQGLQFLIQYYNGEERAKGNILERFSAQQFPDLHSELNLSSLELGDSALYFCASSALTENTEAFFGQGTRLTVV.

The chain combines TRBV2 with TRBJ2-7, with TRBD1 as a possible D gene (7 bases). Germline V gene data show CDR1 as SNHLY and CDR2 as FYNNEI. V gave up 7 bases and J gave up 0 bases, with 13 bases separating them. The CDR3 length is 14 residues. As DNA, the CDR3 is TGTGCCAGCACCACCCAGGGGGGCTCCTACGAGCAGTACTTC. This translates into CASTTQGGSYEQYF.

The chain recombines TRBV27 with TRBJ2-7, with 8 bases lining up with TRBD2. Germline CDR1 is MNHEY and CDR2 is SMNVEV (reference sequence). The CDR3 is made up of 15 amino acids. Germline trimming cut 1 base from V and 5 bases from J; bases unmatched to any gene: 7. The CDR3, as DNA: TGTGCCAGCAGTTTATACGCGGGAGGATGGAACGAGCAGTACTTC. Its protein product is CASSLYAGGWNEQYF.

The rearrangement links TRBV27 to TRBJ2-1; 10 nucleotides match TRBD2. The V segment lost 6 bases and the J segment 6 bases; nucleotides outside the gene matches: 5. Germline V gives CDR1 MNHEY, CDR2 SMNVEV (reference sequence). The CDR3 is 14 residues long. CDR3 amino acids: CASRLAGKVNEQFF. The CDR3 DNA sequence: TGTGCCAGCAGACTAGCGGGAAAGGTCAATGAGCAGTTCTTC.

This clone appeared once. The genes are TRBV29-1 and TRBJ2-7, with a tentative D call TRBD1 (7 bases). The CDR3 loop spans 13 amino acids. Germline V lookup: CDR1 SQVTM, CDR2 ANQGSEA. V lost 4 bases, J lost 4 bases, and 14 bases lay in between. The CDR3 protein is CSVVARGEYEQYF. DNA of the CDR3: TGCAGCGTTGTTGCCAGGGGGGAATACGAGCAGTACTTC.

The genes are TRBV6-5 and TRBJ1-2, with D possibly being TRBD1 (5 bases). Trimming removed 2 bases at V and 8 bases at J, with 15 bases between. The germline V gene encodes CDR1 MNHEY and CDR2 SVGAGI. The CDR3 runs 14 residues. CDR3: CASSYGMGRRGYTF. Here the CDR3 DNA reads TGTGCCAGCAGTTACGGAATGGGGCGTAGGGGCTACACCTTC.

The chain recombines TRBV27 with TRBJ2-7; TRBD1 matches 7 bases. The V segment lost 5 bases and the J segment 1 base; nucleotides outside the gene matches: 5. Germline CDR1 and CDR2: MNHEY and SMNVEV (reference sequence). The CDR3 totals 14 residues. The CDR3 DNA reads as TGTGCCAGCAGTCCCTCGACAGGGTCCTACGAGCAGTACTTC. Its translation: CASSPSTGSYEQYF.

This clone was counted only a few times. The chain carries TRBV6-5 and TRBJ1-3; D remains unclear. The CDR3 extends over 13 amino acids. Germline CDR1 and CDR2: MNHEY and SVGAGI. The V end was cut by 4 bases, the J end by 0 bases, with 4 bases between. The CDR3: CASSSSSGNTIYF. In DNA, the CDR3 is TGTGCCAGCAGTTCGTCCTCTGGAAACACCATATATTTT.

This clone was seen a handful of times. The V and J genes are TRBV19 and TRBJ2-7; TRBD1 matches 7 bases. Losses at the gene ends were 7 bases for V and 6 bases for J; bases not matched to a gene: 9. Germline-derived CDR1 and CDR2 are LNHDA and SQIVND (reference sequence). The length of the CDR3 is 13 residues. CDR3 region: CASTPTGVGEQYF. The CDR3 coding sequence is TGTGCCAGTACCCCTACAGGGGTAGGCGAGCAGTACTTC.

This chain connects TRBV27 to TRBJ2-7; D gene uncertain. The germline CDR1 and CDR2 sequences are MNHEY and SMNVEV (reference sequence). The CDR3 is made up of 13 amino acids. V lost 6 bases, J lost 7 bases, and 16 bases lay in between. The CDR3 protein is CASSLLPLKEQYF. The CDR3 DNA reads as TGTGCCAGCAGCCTGCTCCCGCTAAAGGAGCAGTACTTC.

This clone showed up just a few times. The chain combines TRBV4-2 with TRBJ1-1; TRBD1 agrees at 7 bases. The CDR3 is 14 residues long. Germline CDR1 LGHNA, CDR2 YNFKEQ. The J segment lost 5 bases and the V segment lost 6 bases, leaving 9 bases of the junction unmatched. This CDR3 reads CASSQQGFGTEAFF. DNA for the CDR3: TGTGCCAGCAGTCAACAGGGGTTCGGGACTGAAGCTTTCTTT.

V usage is TRBV28 and J usage is TRBJ1-5; 7 bases are shared with TRBD1. This CDR3 is built from 15 residues. Germline V lookup: CDR1 MDHEN, CDR2 SYDVKM. With V trimmed by 7 bases and J by 2 bases, 8 bases remained unmatched. This chain's CDR3 is CASTKGAGRNQPQHF. The DNA for the CDR3 is TGTGCCAGCACAAAGGGGGCTGGGCGCAATCAGCCCCAGCATTTT.